The 17 T cell receptor beta chains listed next were all sequenced from one sample in a study of CD8 T cells in ankylosing spondylitis. General study points: Ankylosing spondylitis blood seemed to carry a telltale TCR beta motif made of eight or nine highly homologous variants.

TCRdb fed the 5' RACE reads into MiXCR, producing one record per CDR3 protein. The sample has 650,000 to 800,000 distinct CDR3 sequences, 15% to 20% seen once. Which antigens these TCRs recognize remains unknown. The sample comprised blood, either unsorted or a sorted T cell fraction (not recorded which). These receptors came from a male donor with ankylosing spondylitis.

The gene calls are TRBV7-3 and TRBJ2-1; unclear D gene. Between the trimmed V and J ends, which lost 5 bases and 1 base, there was a span of 12 bases. Germline V CDR1 and CDR2: SGHTA, FQGTGA. The CDR3 is 15 residues long. CDR3 sequence (DNA): TGTGCCAGCAGCCCCACGTTGGGATCCTACAATGAGCAGTTCTTC. Amino acid sequence: CASSPTLGSYNEQFF. Full variable domain (rest looked up from reference TRBV7-3 and TRBJ2-1): GAGVSQTPSNKVTEKGKYVELRCDPISGHTALYWYRQSLGQGPEFLIYFQGTGAADDSGLPNDRFFAVRPEGSVSTLKIQRTERGDSAVYLCASSPTLGSYNEQFFGPGTRLTVL.

This clonotype was detected a few times. The J gene is TRBJ1-1, the V gene TRBV24-1; a possible D gene is TRBD1 (5 bases). The V end was cut by 3 bases, the J end by 4 bases, with 8 bases between. The CDR3 covers 13 residues. Per germline, CDR1 KGHDR and CDR2 SFDVKD. CDR3 region: CATSDGGSTEAFF. The CDR3 DNA follows: TGTGCCACCAGTGATGGGGGGAGCACTGAAGCTTTCTTT.

The genes are TRBV3-1 and TRBJ2-1, with D uncertain. CDR1 and CDR2 from the germline V gene are LGHDT and YNNKEL (reference sequence). V was clipped by 5 bases and J by 2 bases, with 10 bases between them. The CDR3 extends over 14 amino acids. The CDR3 DNA sequence: TGTGCCAGCAGCTCAGACGTACCCTACAATGAGCAGTTCTTC. Translated: CASSSDVPYNEQFF.

This clonotype occurred many times. The chain couples TRBV9 to TRBJ2-7; 14 nucleotides agree with TRBD2. Looked up from germline, CDR1 is SGDLS and CDR2 is YYNGEE. J gave up 7 bases and V 0 bases, and 12 bases lay outside the gene matches. This CDR3 has 18 amino acids. For the CDR3, the DNA is TGTGCCAGCAGCGTAGGGGCGGGGACTAGCGGGAGATCGGGGGAGCAGTACTTC. Translating gives CASSVGAGTSGRSGEQYF.

This clonotype was detected a few times. This chain links TRBV12-3 or TRBV12-4 with TRBJ2-5; D possibly corresponds to TRBD1 (6 bases). V lost 5 bases to trimming and J lost 2 bases, with 21 bases between them. The CDR3 spans 17 residues. CDR3 coding DNA: TGTGCCAGCAGTCCTGGAAGGGGGTTTTATGGACAAGAGACCCAGTACTTC. It codes for CASSPGRGFYGQETQYF.

V usage is TRBV4-1 and J usage is TRBJ2-4; perhaps TRBD2 as D (6 bases). From germline, CDR1 is MGHRA and CDR2 YSYEKL. Between the trimmed V and J ends, which lost 6 bases and 0 bases, there was a span of 15 bases. This CDR3 has 16 residues. Here the CDR3 reads CASRAEGTLAKNIQYF. The DNA of the CDR3 is TGCGCCAGCAGGGCGGAGGGTACCCTAGCCAAAAACATTCAGTACTTC.

This clonotype was seen a handful of times. The gene calls are TRBV11-2 and TRBJ2-1; D may be TRBD2 (5 bases). The CDR3 has 16 amino acids. Germline CDR1 and CDR2: SGHAT and FQNNGV. V lost 1 base and J lost 3, with 13 bases in between. CDR3 bases: TGTGCCAGCAGCTTAGGGAGCGGTGGTAACTACAATGAGCAGTTCTTC. This sequence encodes CASSLGSGGNYNEQFF. Full variable domain (outside the CDR3, taken from reference TRBV11-2 and TRBJ2-1): EAGVAQSPRYKIIEKRQSVAFWCNPISGHATLYWYQQILGQGPKLLIQFQNNGVVDDSQLPKDRFSAERLKGVDSTLKIQPAKLEDSAVYLCASSLGSGGNYNEQFFGPGTRLTVL.

This clonotype was seen only a few times. V usage is TRBV12-3 or TRBV12-4 and J usage is TRBJ1-2; no definite D call. V was pared by 0 bases and J by 2 bases, with 7 bases between. This CDR3 is built from 14 residues. The chain's CDR3 is CASSLADGNYGYTF. In DNA form, the CDR3 reads TGTGCCAGCAGTTTAGCGGACGGGAACTATGGCTACACCTTC.

This clonotype was counted between two and nine times. The chain has TRBV30 and TRBJ1-1; tentatively, D is TRBD1 (6 bases). Looked up from germline, CDR1 is GTSNPN and CDR2 is SVGIG (reference sequence). Trimming pared 8 bases from V and 6 bases from J, leaving 16 bases between. CDR3 length: 12 residues. For the CDR3, the DNA is TGTGCCATTCTAACAGGGACGGCTGAAGCTTTCTTT. It translates to CAILTGTAEAFF.

This clonotype was observed once. The chain combines TRBV27 with TRBJ1-1, with D hard to call. The germline CDR1 and CDR2 sequences are MNHEY and SMNVEV (reference sequence). The V gene lost 2 bases and the J gene lost 2 bases, with 9 bases spanning the gap. The CDR3 totals 14 residues. CDR3 nucleotides: TGTGCCAGCAGTTTAAGGGCGAGCAACACTGAAGCTTTCTTT. Translation: CASSLRASNTEAFF.

This clonotype has ten or more counts. The chain links TRBV4-2 to TRBJ1-5; D is uncertain. Trimming took 0 bases from V and 9 from J, leaving 12 bases between them. Germline assignment: CDR1 LGHNA and CDR2 YNFKEQ. This CDR3 spans 14 amino acids. CDR3 sequence reads: CASSQDAVDWPQHF. CDR3 in DNA: TGTGCCAGCAGCCAAGATGCGGTGGATTGGCCCCAGCATTTT.

This clonotype came up a few times. The CDR3 region is CASSFSVPPSAPDTQYF. CDR3 coding DNA: TGTGCCAGCAGTTTCTCCGTCCCACCCAGTGCCCCAGATACGCAGTATTTT. This chain uses TRBV6-5 with TRBJ2-3; no clear D. Germline assignment: CDR1 MNHEY and CDR2 SVGAGI. V was pared by 4 bases and J by 4 bases, with 21 bases between. This CDR3 contains 17 residues.

J is TRBJ2-7 and V is TRBV5-5; 9 bases align to TRBD1. Per germline, CDR1 SGHKS and CDR2 YYEKEE (reference sequence). With 4 bases clipped from V and 3 bases from J, the junction kept 8 bases outside the gene matches. The CDR3 length is 15 residues. The CDR3 DNA reads TGTGCCAGCAGCCCCCGGGACAGGGACTACTACGAGCAGTACTTC. Translating gives CASSPRDRDYYEQYF.

CDR3 in amino acids: CASRSGLAGFYEQYF. The CDR3 nucleotides read TGTGCCAGCAGGTCCGGACTAGCGGGCTTCTACGAGCAGTACTTC. This sequence joins TRBV12-3 or TRBV12-4 and TRBJ2-7, with TRBD2 identical over 11 bases. The CDR3 length is 15 residues. J gave up 3 bases and V 6 bases, and 7 bases lay outside the gene matches.

This clonotype was seen only a few times. The rearrangement links TRBV3-1 to TRBJ2-1, with 11 bases lining up with TRBD2. Germline V gene data show CDR1 as LGHDT and CDR2 as YNNKEL (reference sequence). J lost 2 bases, V lost 5 bases, and 11 bases had no gene match. CDR3 length: 18 residues. CDR3 region: CASSIRTSGLFAYNEQFF. CDR3 in DNA: TGTGCCAGCAGCATACGGACTAGCGGGCTTTTCGCCTACAATGAGCAGTTCTTC.

This chain uses TRBV4-1 with TRBJ2-3; TRBD1 matches at 7 bases. The CDR3 sequence is 17 residues long. Germline loops: CDR1 MGHRA, CDR2 YSYEKL. The J segment lost 0 bases and the V segment lost 2 bases, leaving 8 bases of the junction unmatched. CDR3: CASSQSPQGSSTDTQYF. CDR3 DNA: TGCGCCAGCAGCCAATCTCCACAGGGGTCTAGCACAGATACGCAGTATTTT.

This clonotype was counted at least ten times. The genes are TRBV12-3 or TRBV12-4 and TRBJ1-1; D remains unclear. The CDR3 is 17 amino acids. V lost 4 bases to trimming and J lost 5 bases, with 23 bases between them. The CDR3 here is CASSSSPGRLGGTEAFF. The CDR3 nucleotides read TGTGCCAGCAGTTCCTCGCCCGGTAGGCTAGGCGGGACTGAAGCTTTCTTT.